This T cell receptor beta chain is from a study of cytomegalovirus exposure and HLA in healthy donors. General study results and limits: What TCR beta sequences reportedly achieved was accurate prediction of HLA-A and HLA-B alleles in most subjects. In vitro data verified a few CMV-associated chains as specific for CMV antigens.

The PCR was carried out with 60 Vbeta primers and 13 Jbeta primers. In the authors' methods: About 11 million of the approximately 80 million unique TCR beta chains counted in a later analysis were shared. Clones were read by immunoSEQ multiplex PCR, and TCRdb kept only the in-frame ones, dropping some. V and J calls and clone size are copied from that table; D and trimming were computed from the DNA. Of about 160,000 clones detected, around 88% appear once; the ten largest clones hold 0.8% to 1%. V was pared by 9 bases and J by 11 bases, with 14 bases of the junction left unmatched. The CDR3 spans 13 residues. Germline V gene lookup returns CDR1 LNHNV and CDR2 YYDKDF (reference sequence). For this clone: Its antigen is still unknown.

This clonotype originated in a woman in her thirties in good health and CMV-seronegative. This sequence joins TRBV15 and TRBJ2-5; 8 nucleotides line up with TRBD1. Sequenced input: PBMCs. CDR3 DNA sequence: TGTGCCACGAGTTGGCAGGGGGCGAGGGAGCAGTACTTC. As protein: CATSWQGAREQYF.